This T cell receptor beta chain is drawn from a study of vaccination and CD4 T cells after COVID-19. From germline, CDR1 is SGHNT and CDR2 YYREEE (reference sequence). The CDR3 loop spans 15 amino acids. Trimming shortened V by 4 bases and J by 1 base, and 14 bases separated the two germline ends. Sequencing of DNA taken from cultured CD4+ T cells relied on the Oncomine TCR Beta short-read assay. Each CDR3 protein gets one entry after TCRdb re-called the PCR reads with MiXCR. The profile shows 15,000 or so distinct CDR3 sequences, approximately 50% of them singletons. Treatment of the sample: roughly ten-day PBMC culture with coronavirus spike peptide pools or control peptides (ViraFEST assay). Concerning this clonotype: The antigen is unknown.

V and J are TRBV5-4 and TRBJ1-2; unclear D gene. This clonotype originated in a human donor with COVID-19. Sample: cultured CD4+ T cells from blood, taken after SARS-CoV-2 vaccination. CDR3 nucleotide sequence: TGTGCCAGCAGCCCCGCGTTAGAGGTTAACTATGGCTACACCTTC. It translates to CASSPALEVNYGYTF.